Following are 2 T cell receptor beta chains from one sample sequenced in a study of T-cell reconstitution after alpha-beta-depleted transplantation in children. Unique molecular identifiers were incorporated during preparation of the TCRbeta library. TCRdb reanalysed the PCR reads using MiXCR and keeps one entry per CDR3 protein. The data hold 500,000 to 600,000 distinct CDR3 sequences, with roughly 30% observed a single time. Here the sequenced sample was PBMCs, taken before TCRalphabeta/CD19-depleted stem cell transplant. These receptors originate from a boy younger than two with Wiskott-Aldrich syndrome, due to receive a stem cell transplant.

This clonotype occurred a few times. CDR3 sequence (DNA): TGTGCCAGCAGCTTAGCCGGGTTTGGGGAGACCCAGTACTTC. Its translation is CASSLAGFGETQYF. The chain has TRBV7-6 and TRBJ2-5; D remains ambiguous. Looked up from germline, CDR1 is SGHVS and CDR2 is FNYEAQ. This CDR3 contains 14 residues. Trimming pared 0 bases from V and 5 bases from J, leaving 10 bases between.

This clonotype was seen at least ten times. The chain links TRBV10-3 to TRBJ2-1; no clear D. CDR1 and CDR2 from the germline V gene are ENHRY and SYGVKD. The length of the CDR3 is 11 residues. Deletions cut 3 bases from V and 3 bases from J, with 0 bases between. The DNA of the CDR3 is TGTGCCATCAGTGACTACAATGAGCAGTTCTTC. Protein sequence: CAISDYNEQFF.